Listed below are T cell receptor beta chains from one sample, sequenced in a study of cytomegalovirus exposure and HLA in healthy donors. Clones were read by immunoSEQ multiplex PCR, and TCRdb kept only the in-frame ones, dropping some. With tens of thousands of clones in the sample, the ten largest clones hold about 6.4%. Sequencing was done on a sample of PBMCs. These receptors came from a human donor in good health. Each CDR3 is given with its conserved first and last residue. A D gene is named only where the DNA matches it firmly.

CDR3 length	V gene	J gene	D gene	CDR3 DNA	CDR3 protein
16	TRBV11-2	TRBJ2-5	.	TGTGCCAGCTCAAATGACCAGGACAGTCCGCGGGAGACCCAGTACTTC	CASSNDQDSPRETQYF
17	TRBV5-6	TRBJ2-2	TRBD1	TGTGCCAGCAGCTTGGCAGGGACAGGGGTACAAGCCGGGGAGCTGTTTTTT	CASSLAGTGVQAGELFF
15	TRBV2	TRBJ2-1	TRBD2	TGTGCCAGCAGGCCCGGGACTAGCGGCGCCAGTGAGCAGTTCTTC	CASRPGTSGASEQFF
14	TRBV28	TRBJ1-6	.	TGTGCCAGCAGTTTGACTGGATTAGGTTCACCCCTCCACTTT	CASSLTGLGSPLHF
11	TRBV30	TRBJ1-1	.	TGTGCCTGGGTCGGGAACACTGAAGCTTTCTTT	CAWVGNTEAFF
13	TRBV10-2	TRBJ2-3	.	TGCGCAAGCGGGAAGGGGGGCACAGATACGCAGTATTTT	CASGKGGTDTQYF
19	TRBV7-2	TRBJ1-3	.	TGTGCCAGCAGCCATAAAATAAAAGGTTCGACTCTCGCTGGAAACACCATATATTTT	CASSHKIKGSTLAGNTIYF
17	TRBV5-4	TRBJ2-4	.	TGTGCCAGCAGCCCGGGGGGCCCGGACAGAGCCAAAAACATTCAGTACTTC	CASSPGGPDRAKNIQYF
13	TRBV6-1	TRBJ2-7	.	TGTGCCAGCAGTGAACAGGGAGGTTACGAGCAGTACTTC	CASSEQGGYEQYF
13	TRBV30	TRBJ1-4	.	TGTGCCTGGAGTTCAGGAACTAATGAAAAACTGTTTTTT	CAWSSGTNEKLFF
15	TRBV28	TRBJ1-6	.	TGTGCCAGCAGGCCTCGCGGGACCTATAATTCACCCCTCCACTTT	CASRPRGTYNSPLHF
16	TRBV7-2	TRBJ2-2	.	TGTGCCAGCAGCTTAAGCCCCTACAGTAACACCGGGGAGCTGTTTTTT	CASSLSPYSNTGELFF
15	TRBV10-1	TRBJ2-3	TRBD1	TGCGCCAGCAGTGAGGGGACAGGGGGCACAGATACGCAGTATTTT	CASSEGTGGTDTQYF
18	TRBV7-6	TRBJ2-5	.	TGTGCCAGCAGCTTAGAGTCAGGAGAGGGGGGCTACAGGGGGACCCAGTACTTC	CASSLESGEGGYRGTQYF
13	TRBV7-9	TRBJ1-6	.	TGTGCCAGCAGCATGGGCCCCGTCTCACCCCTCCACTTT	CASSMGPVSPLHF
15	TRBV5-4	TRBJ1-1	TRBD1	TGTGCCAGCAGCTGGGGGGGACAGGGTTACACTGAAGCTTTCTTT	CASSWGGQGYTEAFF
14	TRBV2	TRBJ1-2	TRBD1	TGTGCCAGCAGGGACCGGACAGGGAGCCATGGCTACACCTTC	CASRDRTGSHGYTF
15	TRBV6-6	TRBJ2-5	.	TGTGCCAGCACTTACTCTCAGGGGTCCAAAGAGACCCAGTACTTC	CASTYSQGSKETQYF
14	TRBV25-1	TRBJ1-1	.	TGTGCCAGCAGTCTTATGGGGCAGGGGACTGAAGCTTTCTTT	CASSLMGQGTEAFF
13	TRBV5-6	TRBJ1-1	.	TGTGCCAGCAGCTTGGACAGGGCCACTGAAGCTTTCTTT	CASSLDRATEAFF
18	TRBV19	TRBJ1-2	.	TGTGCCAGTAGTACCCCACGGGGGGGAACAGGGTTGAACTATGGCTACACCTTC	CASSTPRGGTGLNYGYTF
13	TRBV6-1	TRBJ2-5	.	TGTGCCAGCAAGATTGAGGGCGTGGGGACCCAGTACTTC	CASKIEGVGTQYF
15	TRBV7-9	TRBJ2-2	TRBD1	TGTGCCAGCGACAGAGCAGGGGGGAACACCGGGGAGCTGTTTTTT	CASDRAGGNTGELFF
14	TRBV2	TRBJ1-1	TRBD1	TGTGCCAGCAATCGAAACAGGGGGTGGACTGAAGCTTTCTTT	CASNRNRGWTEAFF
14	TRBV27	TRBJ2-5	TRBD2	TGTGCCAGCAGTTCGACTAGCGGGGAAGAGACCCAGTACTTC	CASSSTSGEETQYF
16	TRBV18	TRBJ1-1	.	TGTGCCAGCCGCGGGGGGGGCAGCGTGACGAACACTGAAGCTTTCTTT	CASRGGGSVTNTEAFF
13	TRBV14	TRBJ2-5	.	TGTGCCAGCAGCCAAGATCGGCAAGAGACCCAGTACTTC	CASSQDRQETQYF
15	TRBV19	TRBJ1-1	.	TGTGCCACCCAGAGGGGGGGGGACATGAACACTGAAGCTTTCTTT	CATQRGGDMNTEAFF
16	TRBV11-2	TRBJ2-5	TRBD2	TGTGCCAGCAGCGGTCAGGGACTAGCGTTCCGCGAGACCCAGTACTTC	CASSGQGLAFRETQYF
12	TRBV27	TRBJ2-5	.	TGTGCCAGCAGGGGGCTCCAAGAGACCCAGTACTTC	CASRGLQETQYF
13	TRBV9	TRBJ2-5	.	TGTGCCAGCAGCCCAATGGTCAGGGAGACCCAGTACTTC	CASSPMVRETQYF
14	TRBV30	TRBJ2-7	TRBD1	TGTGCCTGGAGCGACCCAGGGGGCGGATACGAGCAGTACTTC	CAWSDPGGGYEQYF
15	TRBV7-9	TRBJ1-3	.	TGTGCCACCGACTGGGTGGGGCTCTTCGAAAACACCATATATTTT	CATDWVGLFENTIYF
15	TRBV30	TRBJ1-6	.	TGTGCCTGGAGTTTCGGGAGCTCCTATAATTCACCCCTCCACTTT	CAWSFGSSYNSPLHF
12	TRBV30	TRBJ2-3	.	TGTGCCTGGAGTTCAGGGGCAGATACGCAGTATTTT	CAWSSGADTQYF
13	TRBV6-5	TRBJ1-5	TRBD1	TGTGCCAGCAGGAGGGACAGGGGAGAGCCCCAGCATTTT	CASRRDRGEPQHF
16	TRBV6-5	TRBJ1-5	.	.	CASSSSGQQSNQPQHF
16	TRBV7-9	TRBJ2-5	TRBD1	TGTGCCAGCAGCTCGGGGGAGACAGGGGGCCAAGAGACCCAGTACTTC	CASSSGETGGQETQYF
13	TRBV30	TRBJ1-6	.	TGTGCCTGGAGTGTAAGGGAGAATTCACCCCTCCACTTT	CAWSVRENSPLHF
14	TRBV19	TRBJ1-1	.	TGTGCCAGTAGTTTATCGACAGGGAACACTGAAGCTTTCTTT	CASSLSTGNTEAFF
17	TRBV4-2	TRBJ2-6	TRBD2	TGTGCCAGCAGCCCCAGCGGGGCCATCTCTGGGGCCAACGTCCTGACTTTC	CASSPSGAISGANVLTF
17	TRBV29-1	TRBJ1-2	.	TGCAGCGTTGAAGACGGAGTTGCCCGCGGGTCGAACTATGGCTACACCTTC	CSVEDGVARGSNYGYTF
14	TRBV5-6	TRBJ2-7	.	TGTGCCAGCAGCTTGGACCCGAGCGCCTACGAGCAGTACTTC	CASSLDPSAYEQYF
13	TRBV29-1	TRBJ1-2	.	TGCAGCGCTGGGACAATTTCTAACTATGGCTACACCTTC	CSAGTISNYGYTF